The rows below give T cell receptor beta chains drawn from one sample of a study of T cells in Graves' hyperthyroidism and ophthalmopathy. TCRdb ran MiXCR on the multiplex PCR reads and lists one entry per CDR3 protein. The sample includes 400,000 or so distinct CDR3 sequences, roughly 15% of them seen just once. Sequencing input: blood. The receptors stem from a woman aged 30 to 39 with Graves' ophthalmopathy. Each CDR3 is given with its conserved first and last residue. D genes are given only for firm matches. Size tells how often a clone was seen (once, few, many) or the class of an expanded clone, and some rows leave it out.

D	size	J	V	DNA	CDR3
.	many	TRBJ1-1	TRBV27	TGTGCCAGCAAGAAGGCATCGAACACTGAAGCTTTCTTT	CASKKASNTEAFF
.	.	TRBJ1-3	TRBV6-1	TGTGCCAGCAGTGAAGGTATTGGTTTTGGAAACACCATATATTTT	CASSEGIGFGNTIYF
.	many	TRBJ2-7	TRBV15	TGTGCCACCAGTGCCTTCGGCGGCGGGGCGAGCTACGAGCAGTACTTC	CATSAFGGGASYEQYF
.	many	TRBJ2-5	TRBV10-3	TGTGCCATCAGTGGCCAGAGGGAGACCCAGTACTTC	CAISGQRETQYF
.	.	TRBJ2-7	TRBV25-1	TGTGCCAGCAGTGTCCATTACGAGCAGTACTTC	CASSVHYEQYF
.	.	TRBJ1-6	TRBV20-1	TGCAGTGCTGTCACCGGGGGTTCACCCCCCCACTTT	CSAVTGGSPPHF
TRBD2	.	TRBJ2-5	TRBV11-2	TGTGCCAGCTCCGTCGGCGGGGGGGCTCGGGAGACCCAGTACTTC	CASSVGGGARETQYF
.	many	TRBJ2-3	TRBV12-3/TRBV12-4	TGTGCCAGCAGTAGACGACAGGCGGATACGCAGTATTTT	CASSRRQADTQYF
.	few	TRBJ2-7	TRBV7-9	TGTGCCAGCAGCTTAGCTTCCGGGCGAGTGCTCAAAGGGCCCTACGAGCAGTACTTC	CASSLASGRVLKGPYEQYF
.	many	TRBJ1-1	TRBV3-1	TGTGCCAGCAGCCAAGTTGAGGGGACAGCTTTCTTT	CASSQVEGTAFF
.	.	TRBJ1-2	TRBV3-1	TGTGCCAGCAGCCAAGATTCGGGGGCGAGTTATGGCTACACCTTC	CASSQDSGASYGYTF
.	many	TRBJ2-7	TRBV28	TGTGCCAGCAGTTTGGGGCAGAGGACCTACGAGCAGTACTTC	CASSLGQRTYEQYF
.	many	TRBJ1-1	TRBV7-6	TGTGCCAGCAGCCGATCATACGATTCGAACACTGAAGCTTTCTTT	CASSRSYDSNTEAFF
TRBD2	many	TRBJ2-7	TRBV7-9	TGTGCCAGCAGACCGCGGGGGGGTTCCTACGAGCAGTACTTC	CASRPRGGSYEQYF
TRBD1	.	TRBJ1-5	TRBV27	TGTGCCAGCAAGCAGGGGGCAAGAAATCAGCCCCAGCATTTT	CASKQGARNQPQHF
TRBD2	.	TRBJ2-5	TRBV28	TGTGCCAGCAGTTTCTGGGGACTAGCGGGGGCTCAGACCCAGTACTTC	CASSFWGLAGAQTQYF
.	.	TRBJ1-1	TRBV11-3	TGTGCCAGCAGCTACACAGGGAGTACTGAAGCTTTCTTT	CASSYTGSTEAFF
TRBD2	many	TRBJ2-5	TRBV7-3	TGTGCCAGCAGCTTAGCGGGGGGCACCCGGGAGACCCAGTACTTC	CASSLAGGTRETQYF
.	few	TRBJ1-5	TRBV20-1	TGCAGTGCTACCCCCCCGGCCCAGCCCCAGCATTTT	CSATPPAQPQHF
TRBD1	many	TRBJ2-1	TRBV7-2	TGTGCCAGCAGCTTAACAGGGGATGAGCAGTTCTTC	CASSLTGDEQFF
.	.	TRBJ2-7	TRBV7-7	TGTGCTAGCAGCTCCCCGGGGACCGAGCAGTACTTC	CASSSPGTEQYF
.	.	TRBJ2-1	TRBV15	TGTGCCACCAGCAGCAGGGATTGGCATGAGCAGTTCTTC	CATSSRDWHEQFF
TRBD1	many	TRBJ1-1	TRBV29-1	TGCAGCGTCGAAATTTTAAACTCGGGACAGGGGATTTACACTGAAGCTTTCTTT	CSVEILNSGQGIYTEAFF
TRBD2	many	TRBJ2-3	TRBV6-1	TGTGCCAGCCCGGGGACTAGAAGAGATACGCAGTATTTT	CASPGTRRDTQYF
TRBD1	.	TRBJ2-7	TRBV6-1	TGTGCCAGCTCCCCCCCGAGGACAGGTGGCGAGCAGTACTTC	CASSPPRTGGEQYF
.	many	TRBJ2-6	TRBV11-3	TGTGCCAGCAGCTTTTTTGGGGCCAACGTCCTGACTTTC	CASSFFGANVLTF
.	.	TRBJ1-4	TRBV19	TGTGCCAGTAGTATGGATCTACTGCTGGGGAGGGAAAAACTGTTTTTT	CASSMDLLLGREKLFF
TRBD1	few	TRBJ2-1	TRBV9	TGTGCCAGCAGCCCCAGGGGTGGGACAGGGGCCTACAATGAGCAGTTCTTC	CASSPRGGTGAYNEQFF
TRBD2	.	TRBJ2-2	TRBV7-9	TGTGCCAGCAGCCGAAGTAGCGGGGGGACCACCGGGGAGCTGTTTTTT	CASSRSSGGTTGELFF
.	many	TRBJ2-4	TRBV5-6	TGTGCCAGCAGCTTGGTAATGGGAGCTGCAGCCAAAAACATTCAGTACTTC	CASSLVMGAAAKNIQYF
.	many	TRBJ1-1	TRBV20-1	TGCAGTGCTAGAGACTTAGAGCCCCTGAGGAACACTGAAGCTTTCTTT	CSARDLEPLRNTEAFF
.	many	TRBJ2-5	TRBV20-1	TGCAGTGCTAGGATCGGGCAGGGGATAGGGACCCAGTACTTC	CSARIGQGIGTQYF
.	few	TRBJ1-4	TRBV25-1	TGTGCCAGCAGTGACGGCAGTCCTAATGAAAAACTGTTTTTT	CASSDGSPNEKLFF
.	few	TRBJ1-3	TRBV20-1	TGCAGTGCTCCCTCTGGAAACACCATATATTTT	CSAPSGNTIYF
TRBD1	many	TRBJ2-7	TRBV11-2	TGTGCCAGCAGCTTAGCATACAGGGGATCCTACGAGCAGTACTTC	CASSLAYRGSYEQYF